This T cell receptor delta chain emerged from a study of human gamma delta and Vdelta1 T cells (dated by TCRdb to between 2018 and 2020). Regarding the complete study: The study investigated Delta One T cells, Vd1+ gamma-delta T cells, as cytotoxic effectors against acute myeloid leukemia. Points the paper makes about the study in general: Polyclonality and broad cytotoxic targeting of acute myeloid leukemia were reported for Delta One T cells.

The library was prepared using PCR. Sequencing was carried out with an Illumina MiSeq. TCRdb called clones anew from the public reads via CATT; matching DNA rows were later pooled. The table for this sample lists roughly 13,000 delta-chain clones; less than 60% of them were counted only once. The ten top clones hold approximately 1.6% of the sample. As regards this clone: Its target antigen remains unknown. Base qualities are missing; no much larger clone stands one base away.

Sequences TSWWSYY (CDR1) and QGS (CDR2) are obtained from the germline V gene. Its CDR3 holds 17 amino acids, cysteine through phenylalanine. The retained sequence is limited to the CDR3, 51 bases, with the frame set at the first base. V is pared back by 2 bases and J by 7 bases, with 23 bases lying between the germline termini. This sequence originates from a human donor in good health. The sequence links TRDV1 to TRDJ1, with the D assignment possibly TRDD2 or TRDD3, given 5 matching bases for each. What was sequenced was Vdelta1 gamma-delta T cells from blood grown in culture (DOT cells). Interpreted using the paper, the cell subset or site label stands for: Delta One T cells, in vitro expanded/differentiated Vd1+ gamma-delta T cells. The sequence in DNA is TGTGCTCTTGGGGAAAGGCACCTACTGGTCCATTTGGTTAAACTCATCTTT. It codes for CALGERHLLVHLVKLIF.